Presented here are 30 T cell receptor beta chains from one specimen sequenced in a study of control samples from healthy donors and cancer patients. Method: immunoSEQ multiplex PCR; TCRdb's copy keeps in-frame clones and lacks some. This table has over 85,000 clones, more than 80% appearing once. The specimen sequenced was blood. All receptors come from a young woman in good health.

This clone was recorded once. Here the CDR3 reads CASGGQADRYTF. CDR3 coding DNA: TGTGCCAGCGGGGGACAGGCGGATCGCTACACCTTC. The V gene is TRBV2, the J gene TRBJ1-2, with 8 bases identical to TRBD1. This CDR3 is 12 amino acids long. Looked up from germline, CDR1 is SNHLY and CDR2 is FYNNEI. The ends lost 8 bases at V and 9 bases at J; junction bases unmatched: 8.

This chain links TRBV7-9 with TRBJ1-6; maybe TRBD1 (5 bases). The germline V and J ends were trimmed by 4 bases and 10 bases, with 8 bases remaining between them. The CDR3 totals 12 residues. CDR1 is SEHNR, CDR2 FQNEAQ, per germline (reference sequence). The CDR3 is CASSWEGSPLHF. The CDR3 region has the DNA TGTGCCAGCAGCTGGGAGGGGTCACCCCTCCACTTT.

V is TRBV10-3 and J is TRBJ1-6; 8 positions agree with TRBD1. This CDR3 region has 14 residues. The V segment lost 5 bases and the J segment 10 bases; nucleotides outside the gene matches: 7. CDR1 and CDR2 from the germline V gene are ENHRY and SYGVKD. The CDR3 DNA sequence: TGTGCCATCAGTTTCGACAGGGGCGACTCACCCCTCCACTTT. Translated: CAISFDRGDSPLHF.

The chain joins TRBV24-1 to TRBJ2-7; the match to TRBD1 covers 11 bases. V shed 3 bases and J 0 bases; nucleotides not matched to a gene: 0. This CDR3 contains 15 residues. Germline CDR1 is KGHDR and CDR2 is SFDVKD. DNA for the CDR3: TGTGCCACCAGTGATGGACAGGGGGCCTCCTACGAGCAGTACTTC. Translating it yields CATSDGQGASYEQYF.

The chain employs TRBV30 and TRBJ1-1; D possibly corresponds to TRBD1 (6 bases). V lost 8 bases and J 0 bases, leaving 13 bases between the germline ends. The CDR3 consists of 13 residues. Germline values: CDR1 GTSNPN, CDR2 SVGIG (reference sequence). CDR3 in amino acids: CAGEGQMNTEAFF. CDR3 DNA sequence: TGTGCCGGCGAAGGACAGATGAACACTGAAGCTTTCTTT.

Turning to this clone: One end of the junction varies from germline; a read error may be responsible. The rearrangement joins TRBV4-1 to TRBJ1-2; D is possibly TRBD1 (6 bases). Germline V lookup: CDR1 MGHRA, CDR2 YSYEKL. The CDR3 runs to 14 residues. The CDR3 DNA sequence: TGCGCCAGCAGGCTGCAGGGGTCTAACCATGGCTACACCTTC. Amino acid sequence: CASRLQGSNHGYTF.

The CDR3 region has the DNA TGTGCCAGCACCCCGCGGGCTGGAAACACCATATATTTT. Amino acids: CASTPRAGNTIYF. The chain employs TRBV12-3 or TRBV12-4 and TRBJ1-3; no reliable D call. V dropped 7 bases and J dropped 2 bases, with 9 bases sitting between them. The CDR3 runs to 13 residues.

This chain links TRBV12-5 with TRBJ1-5; TRBD1 agrees at 7 bases. There are 19 residues in the CDR3. Per the germline V gene, CDR1 is LGHNT and CDR2 is FRNRAP. Unmatched junction bases numbered 12, after V lost 0 bases and J lost 1 base. DNA of the CDR3: TGTGCTAGTGGTTTGGTACCCTCCCAGACAGGGATGAGCAATCAGCCCCAGCATTTT. Its translation: CASGLVPSQTGMSNQPQHF.

V gene TRBV18 combines with J gene TRBJ2-2, with D unclear. V lost 4 bases, J lost 7 bases, and 7 bases lay in between. From germline, CDR1 is KGHSH and CDR2 LQKENI. This CDR3 spans 12 amino acids. The CDR3 region has the DNA TGTGCCAGCTCACGACGGAGCGGGGAGCTGTTTTTT. Its translation: CASSRRSGELFF.

The rearrangement joins TRBV7-8 to TRBJ2-2; TRBD1 or TRBD2 may be the D gene (6 bases each). V was pared by 6 bases and J by 1 base, with 15 bases between. This CDR3 is 16 amino acids long. Germline V gene data show CDR1 as SGHVS and CDR2 as FQNEAQ. CDR3 region: CASSIRGGLNTGELFF. CDR3 DNA sequence: TGTGCCAGCAGTATTAGAGGGGGGCTGAACACCGGGGAGCTGTTTTTT.

This chain connects TRBV5-1 to TRBJ1-4; 9 bases match TRBD1. Germline V gene lookup returns CDR1 SGHRS and CDR2 YFSETQ. This CDR3 has 15 residues. V lost 6 bases to trimming and J lost 3 bases; unmatched junction nucleotides: 6. The CDR3 DNA reads as TGCGCCAGCAAATTAAACAGGGGGCCTAATGAAAAACTGTTTTTT. Encoded protein: CASKLNRGPNEKLFF. The entire variable domain, with the rest obtained from reference TRBV5-1 and TRBJ1-4, is as follows: KAGVTQTPRYLIKTRGQQVTLSCSPISGHRSVSWYQQTPGQGLQFLFEYFSETQRNKGNFPGRFSGRQFSNSRSEMNVSTLELGDSALYLCASKLNRGPNEKLFFGSGTQLSVL.

This clone was picked up one time. V and J are TRBV27 and TRBJ2-4, with 9 bases identical to TRBD2. Germline-derived CDR1 and CDR2 are MNHEY and SMNVEV (reference sequence). V was clipped by 4 bases and J by 7 bases; unmatched bases: 8. The CDR3 spans 15 residues. CDR3 loop: CASSSSTSGYNIQYF. The CDR3 nucleotides are TGTGCCAGCAGTTCCTCGACTAGCGGATATAACATTCAGTACTTC.

The chain combines TRBV29-1 with TRBJ1-1; the D is unclear. Germline CDR1 and CDR2: SQVTM and ANQGSEA. The CDR3 sequence is 14 residues long. V shed 5 bases and J shed 1 base, with 14 bases lying between them. The CDR3 reads CSVNRRLTNTEAFF. The CDR3 DNA follows: TGCAGCGTTAACAGACGACTAACGAACACTGAAGCTTTCTTT.

The CDR3 region is CAWSRTGGQPQHF. CDR3 nucleotide sequence: TGTGCCTGGAGTAGGACAGGGGGACAGCCCCAGCATTTT. The rearrangement joins TRBV30 to TRBJ1-5, with 10 bases that match TRBD1. There are 13 residues in the CDR3. Per germline, CDR1 GTSNPN and CDR2 SVGIG (reference sequence). J gave up 7 bases and V 2 bases, and 2 bases lay outside the gene matches.

This chain links TRBV6-6 with TRBJ2-7; 8 bases align to TRBD2. The V gene end was trimmed by 4 bases and the J gene end by 2 bases; junction bases not matched to a gene: 10. Germline values: CDR1 MNHNY, CDR2 SVGAGI (reference sequence). There are 16 residues in the CDR3. The CDR3, as DNA: TGTGCCAGCAGTTTTCACACAAAGGGACTAGCCTACGAGCAGTACTTC. This gives the protein CASSFHTKGLAYEQYF.

This clone has only one observation. The chain is built from TRBV21-1 and TRBJ1-2. TRBV21-1 is shown as a pseudogene. This CDR3 has 19 amino acids. CDR3 residues: CASSKGFDGRGGFNYGYTF. The CDR3 bases are TGTGCCAGCAGCAAAGGATTTGATGGCAGGGGGGGATTTAACTATGGCTACACCTTC.

This clone has only one observation. V usage is TRBV2 and J usage is TRBJ2-3, with TRBD2 as a possible D gene (5 bases). In germline, CDR1 is SNHLY, CDR2 FYNNEI. Trimming took off 5 bases at V and 4 bases at J, with 7 bases between the two ends. This CDR3 has 12 residues. The CDR3 loop is CASSRESDTQYF. As DNA, the CDR3 is TGTGCCAGCAGTCGGGAATCAGATACGCAGTATTTT.

The rearrangement joins TRBV7-2 to TRBJ2-7, with 7 bases fitting TRBD1. The germline V gene has CDR1 SGHTA and CDR2 FQGNSA. The CDR3 sequence is 13 residues long. After removal of 4 bases from V and 2 bases from J, the junction contained 2 bases not matched to a gene. For the CDR3, the DNA is TGTGCCAGCAGCTCGACAGGGACCTACGAGCAGTACTTC. Its translation is CASSSTGTYEQYF.

The rearrangement uses TRBV18 and TRBJ2-1; 9 nucleotides match TRBD1. Trimming cost V 2 bases and J 5 bases; bases outside gene matches: 4. Germline V gene sequence: CDR1 KGHSH, CDR2 LQKENI. CDR3 length: 15 amino acids. CDR3 protein: CASSPGTGKDNEQFF. The CDR3 nucleotides are TGTGCCAGCTCACCAGGGACAGGGAAGGACAATGAGCAGTTCTTC.

This rearrangement joins TRBV5-1 to TRBJ2-2; D call uncertain. CDR3 size: 13 residues. Trimming cost V 4 bases and J 5 bases, with 9 bases left between them. Germline V CDR1 and CDR2: SGHRS, YFSETQ. CDR3 amino acids: CASSVATTGELFF. The CDR3 DNA reads as TGCGCCAGCAGCGTTGCCACGACCGGGGAGCTGTTTTTT.

The chain is built from TRBV19 and TRBJ2-6; D gene unclear. V lost 7 bases to trimming and J lost 2 bases, with 9 bases between them. The CDR3 is made up of 14 amino acids. The germline V gene encodes CDR1 LNHDA and CDR2 SQIVND (reference sequence). In DNA form, the CDR3 reads TGTGCCAGTACGCGTTGGGCTGGGGCCAACGTCCTGACTTTC. This sequence encodes CASTRWAGANVLTF.

The chain has TRBV11-1 and TRBJ2-7; D not certain. Germline CDR1 reads SGHAT; CDR2 reads FQDESV (reference sequence). Between the trimmed V and J ends, which lost 2 bases and 0 bases, there was a span of 8 bases. CDR3 size: 14 residues. The CDR3 spells CASSLSVSSYEQYF. Here the CDR3 DNA reads TGTGCCAGCAGCTTAAGCGTGAGCTCCTACGAGCAGTACTTC.

This chain connects TRBV7-2 to TRBJ2-3; 12 bases are a match to TRBD2. The CDR3 contains 17 residues. Germline values: CDR1 SGHTA, CDR2 FQGNSA. With 5 bases clipped from V and 2 bases from J, the junction kept 8 bases outside the gene matches. The CDR3 sequence: CASSTLTSGRFTDTQYF. The DNA for the CDR3 is TGTGCCAGCAGCACCCTGACTAGCGGGAGATTCACAGATACGCAGTATTTT.

This clone was seen just once. The chain is built from TRBV25-1 and TRBJ2-1, with 8 bases lining up with TRBD2. With V trimmed by 2 bases and J by 4 bases, 4 bases remained unmatched. The CDR3 runs to 15 residues. CDR1 is MGHDK, CDR2 SYGVNS, per germline. CDR3 nucleotides: TGTGCCAGCAGTGAACGGGGACTAGATTACAATGAGCAGTTCTTC. Protein sequence: CASSERGLDYNEQFF.

The J gene is TRBJ1-6, the V gene TRBV27, with 7 positions matching TRBD1. The CDR3 spans 13 residues. The J segment lost 9 bases and the V segment lost 6 bases, leaving 5 bases of the junction unmatched. The germline gives CDR1 MNHEY, CDR2 SMNVEV (reference sequence). CDR3 nucleotides: TGTGCCAGCAGGTCACAGGGGCCTTCACCCCTCCACTTT. It yields the protein CASRSQGPSPLHF.

The V gene is TRBV27, the J gene TRBJ2-2, with TRBD2 matching over 9 bases. V was clipped by 5 bases and J by 5 bases; unmatched bases: 12. Germline V gene data show CDR1 as MNHEY and CDR2 as SMNVEV (reference sequence). The CDR3 extends over 17 amino acids. CDR3 DNA: TGTGCCAGCAGTGTCCCCTACGGGAGCGGGAGGACCGGGGAGCTGTTTTTT. Translated, it gives CASSVPYGSGRTGELFF.

This clone was observed a single time. A read error may produce the germline difference seen at one junction end. The chain has TRBV6-1 and TRBJ1-1, with unresolved D. Germline CDR1 is MNHNS and CDR2 is SASEGT. The CDR3 totals 13 residues. The CDR3 here is CASSEPSRASISF. DNA of the CDR3: TGTGCCAGCAGTGAACCCTCCCGGGCCTCTATTTCTTTT.

This rearrangement joins TRBV6-6 to TRBJ1-5; TRBD1 aligns across 7 bases. J lost 7 bases, V lost 5 bases, and 5 bases had no gene match. Per the germline V gene, CDR1 is MNHNY and CDR2 is SVGAGI (reference sequence). CDR3 length: 13 amino acids. The CDR3 DNA reads TGTGCCAGCAGTCAAGGGGGCGGACAGCCCCAGCATTTT. Translated, it gives CASSQGGGQPQHF.

The gene calls are TRBV5-4 and TRBJ1-5; D is ambiguous. This CDR3 has 13 residues. Trimming took 4 bases from V and 2 from J, leaving 7 bases between them. CDR1 and CDR2 from the germline V gene are SGHNT and YYREEE (reference sequence). The CDR3 sequence is CASSLWGNQPQHF. The CDR3 DNA follows: TGTGCCAGCAGCCTCTGGGGCAATCAGCCCCAGCATTTT.

The genes are TRBV28 and TRBJ1-5; maybe TRBD1 (6 bases). Trimming stripped 10 bases from V and 0 bases from J, with 22 bases between. CDR3 length: 17 residues. Germline-derived CDR1 and CDR2 are MDHEN and SYDVKM. CDR3 residues: CAMSPAGVGYSNQPQHF. Here the CDR3 DNA reads TGTGCCATGTCCCCTGCAGGGGTGGGTTATAGCAATCAGCCCCAGCATTTT.